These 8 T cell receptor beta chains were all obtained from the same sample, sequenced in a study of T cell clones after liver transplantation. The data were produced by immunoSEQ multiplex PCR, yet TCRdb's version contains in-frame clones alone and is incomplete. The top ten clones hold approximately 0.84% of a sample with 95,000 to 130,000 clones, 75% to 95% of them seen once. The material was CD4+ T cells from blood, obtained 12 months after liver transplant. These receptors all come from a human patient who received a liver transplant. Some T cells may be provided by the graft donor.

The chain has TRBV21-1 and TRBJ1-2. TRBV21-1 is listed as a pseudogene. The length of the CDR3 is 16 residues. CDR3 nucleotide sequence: TGTGCCAGCAGCAAAGTTTGTGTAGGGGGGGACTATGGCTACACCTTC. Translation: CASSKVCVGGDYGYTF.

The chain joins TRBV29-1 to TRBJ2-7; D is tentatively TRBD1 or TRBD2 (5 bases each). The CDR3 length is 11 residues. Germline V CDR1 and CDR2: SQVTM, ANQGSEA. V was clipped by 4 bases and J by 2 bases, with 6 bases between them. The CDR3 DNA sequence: TGCAGCGTTGGGGGACCCTACGAGCAGTACTTC. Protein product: CSVGGPYEQYF.

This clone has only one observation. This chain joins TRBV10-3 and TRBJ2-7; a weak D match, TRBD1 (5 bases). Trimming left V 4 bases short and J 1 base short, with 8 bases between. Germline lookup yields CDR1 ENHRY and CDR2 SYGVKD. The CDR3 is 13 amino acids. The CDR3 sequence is CAISVRQSYEQYF. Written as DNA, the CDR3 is TGTGCCATCAGTGTGCGACAGTCCTACGAGCAGTACTTC.

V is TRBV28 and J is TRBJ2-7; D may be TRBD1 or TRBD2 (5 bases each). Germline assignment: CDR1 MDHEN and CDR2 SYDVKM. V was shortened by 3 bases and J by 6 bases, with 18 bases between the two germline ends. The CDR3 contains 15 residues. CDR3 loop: CASSFSGSQGGEQYF. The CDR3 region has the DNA TGTGCCAGCAGTTTCTCGGGGTCCCAGGGCGGCGAGCAGTACTTC.

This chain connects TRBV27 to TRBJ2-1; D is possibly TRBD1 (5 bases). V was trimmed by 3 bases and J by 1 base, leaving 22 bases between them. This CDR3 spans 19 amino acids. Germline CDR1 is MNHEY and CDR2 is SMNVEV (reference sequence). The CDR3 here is CASSFQGSLPRPSYNEQFF. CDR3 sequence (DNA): TGTGCCAGCAGTTTTCAGGGCTCCCTACCGCGGCCTTCCTACAATGAGCAGTTCTTC.

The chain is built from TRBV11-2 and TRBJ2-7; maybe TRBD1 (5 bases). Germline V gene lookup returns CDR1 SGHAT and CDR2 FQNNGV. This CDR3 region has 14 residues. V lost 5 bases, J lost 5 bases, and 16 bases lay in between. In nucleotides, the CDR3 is TGTGCCAGCAGCCCGAGGCAGGGTGTTCACGAGCAGTACTTC. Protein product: CASSPRQGVHEQYF.

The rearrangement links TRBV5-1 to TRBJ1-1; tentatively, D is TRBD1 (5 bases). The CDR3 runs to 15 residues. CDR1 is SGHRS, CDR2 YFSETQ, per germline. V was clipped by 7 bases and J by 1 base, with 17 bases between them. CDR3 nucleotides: TGCGCCAGCCCGATCGGGGGAAGCTCGAACACTGAAGCTTTCTTT. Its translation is CASPIGGSSNTEAFF.

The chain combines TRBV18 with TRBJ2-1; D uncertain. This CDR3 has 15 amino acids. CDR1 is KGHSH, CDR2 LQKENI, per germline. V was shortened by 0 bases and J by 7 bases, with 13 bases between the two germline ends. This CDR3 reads CASSPPPPIPNEQFF. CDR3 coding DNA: TGTGCCAGCTCACCACCCCCTCCTATTCCTAATGAGCAGTTCTTC. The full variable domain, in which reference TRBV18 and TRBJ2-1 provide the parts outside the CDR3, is NAGVMQNPRHLVRRRGQEARLRCSPMKGHSHVYWYRQLPEEGLKFMVYLQKENIIDESGMPKERFSAEFPKEGPSILRIQQVVRGDSAAYFCASSPPPPIPNEQFFGPGTRLTVL.